This T cell receptor (beta chain) was captured by sequencing in a study of post-analysis software for immune sequencing data. Study-level background: There were relapsing-remitting, secondary progressive and progressive-relapsing multiple sclerosis among the disease courses included. General study points: Strong co-clustering by F measure was evident for samples that had been prepared in the same batch. Normalized Chao1 diversity was significantly reduced in patients versus controls.

With regard to this clonotype: Its target is not known.

Presence of unique molecular identifiers characterized the TCR beta cDNA libraries. The T cell input of about 0.9 to 10 million gave roughly 500,000 cDNA molecules. TCRdb redid the calling of the PCR reads with MiXCR, one entry per CDR3 protein. The sample shows around 770,000 distinct CDR3 sequences, 46% of them seen only once. The sample comprised blood. The clonotype was recovered from a girl between 10 and 17 years old with multiple sclerosis.

The CDR3 spells CASSLATNEQFF. CDR3 coding DNA: TGTGCCAGCAGCTTAGCGACTAATGAGCAGTTCTTC. The chain employs TRBV11-1 and TRBJ2-1; no definite D call. The V end was cut by 0 bases, the J end by 7 bases, with 4 bases between. The CDR3 consists of 12 residues. Looked up from germline, CDR1 is SGHAT and CDR2 is FQDESV (reference sequence).